What follows is one T cell receptor (beta chain) and its context. Antigen: not known. A much larger clone is a single base away; this may be a read error. The library came from three nested PCR rounds adapted from ARM-PCR protocols. From the multiplex PCR reads, TCRdb called clonotypes with MiXCR, one entry per CDR3 protein. This table holds 60,000 to 80,000 distinct CDR3 sequences, about two thirds found once. The sample is drawn from a study of tumor and adjacent non-tumor tissue in lung cancer. At the level of the study: Patients comprised about eleven adenocarcinoma, 2 squamous cell carcinoma and 1 small cell lung cancer. Study findings and constraints: Tumor repertoires had a smaller top 100 clone share than normal lung.

The CDR3 is 16 residues long. V lost 9 bases to trimming and J lost 2 bases, with 23 bases between them. Germline V gene lookup returns CDR1 SGHVS and CDR2 FQNEAQ. RNA was extracted from bulk tissue without any cell sorting. The normal lung tissue was taken more than 3 cm from the tumor edge. Newly diagnosed lung cancer patients had thoracic surgery in China, August–November 2014, without prior chemotherapy. This chain links TRBV7-8 with TRBJ2-7, with D perhaps TRBD1 (5 bases). The origin of this receptor is a woman in her forties or fifties with non-small cell lung cancer. Sequencing was performed on distant non-tumor lung tissue. The CDR3 DNA reads TGTGCCAGGAGCCCATCCAAGGACACGAGGACCTACGAGCAGTACTTC. Amino acid sequence: CARSPSKDTRTYEQYF.